Each of the 11 T cell receptor beta chains below was sequenced from the same sample in a study of CD8+ T cells in alopecia areata. Extraction of RNA preceded its reverse transcription into cDNA, which served as the sequencing template. TCRdb keeps only in-frame clones here, not all; method: immunoSEQ multiplex PCR. The sample has 70,000 or so clones; about three fifths are singletons. The source was CD8+ T cells sorted from blood, collected at week 0. The receptors come from a human donor with alopecia areata.

This chain joins TRBV30 and TRBJ1-5; D unclear. Germline V CDR1 and CDR2: GTSNPN, SVGIG (reference sequence). The CDR3 spans 13 residues. V lost 2 bases and J lost 7, with 12 bases in between. CDR3 sequence reads: CAWSPLAGQPQHF. For the CDR3, the DNA is TGTGCCTGGAGTCCCCTCGCGGGGCAGCCCCAGCATTTT. Based on the CDR3 plus reference TRBV30 and TRBJ1-5, the full variable domain is SQTIHQWPATLVQPVGSPLSLECTVEGTSNPNLYWYRQAAGRGLQLLFYSVGIGQISSEVPQNLSASRPQDRQFILSSKKLLLSDSGFYLCAWSPLAGQPQHFGDGTRLSIL.

This clone was recorded a few times. This sequence joins TRBV30 and TRBJ1-5; maybe TRBD1 (5 bases). Germline V gene sequence: CDR1 GTSNPN, CDR2 SVGIG (reference sequence). With 5 bases removed from V and 2 bases from J, the gap between germline ends came to 13 bases. The length of the CDR3 is 14 residues. Written as DNA, the CDR3 is TGTGCCTGGCTGGTGGGGCAAGGCAATCAGCCCCAGCATTTT. Its protein is CAWLVGQGNQPQHF.

This clone showed up just once. The chain links TRBV4-2 to TRBJ1-2; D perhaps matches TRBD1 (6 bases). The CDR3 consists of 14 residues. CDR1 and CDR2 from the germline V gene are LGHNA and YNFKEQ. V shed 2 bases and J shed 5 bases, with 12 bases lying between them. CDR3 coding DNA: TGTGCCAGCAGCCAAAGGGGGGGCGCGTATGGCTACACCTTC. Its translation is CASSQRGGAYGYTF.

The rearrangement links TRBV7-6 to TRBJ1-2; D ambiguous. Trimming removed 4 bases at V and 3 bases at J, with 12 bases between. Germline V lookup: CDR1 SGHVS, CDR2 FNYEAQ. The CDR3 is 14 amino acids. DNA of the CDR3: TGTGCCAGCAGCTCCGGCGTGGAGGACTATGGCTACACCTTC. Its protein is CASSSGVEDYGYTF.

The genes are TRBV9 and TRBJ2-5; 14 bases match TRBD2. Germline-derived CDR1 and CDR2 are SGDLS and YYNGEE. CDR3 size: 17 residues. The junction had 7 bases not matched to a gene; V was cut back by 4 bases and J by 2 bases. The DNA for the CDR3 is TGTGCCAGCAGCCCGCGGACTAGCGGGGGGTCTCAAGAGACCCAGTACTTC. It specifies CASSPRTSGGSQETQYF.

The chain couples TRBV5-6 to TRBJ1-4; D perhaps matches TRBD1 (5 bases). The germline V gene has CDR1 SGHDT and CDR2 YYEEEE. The CDR3 sequence is 14 residues long. The germline V and J ends were trimmed by 3 bases and 4 bases, with 10 bases remaining between them. CDR3 nucleotides: TGTGCCAGCAGCTCCGGGACGGTTAATGAAAAACTGTTTTTT. Its translation is CASSSGTVNEKLFF. The entire variable domain, with the rest obtained from reference TRBV5-6 and TRBJ1-4, is as follows: DAGVTQSPTHLIKTRGQQVTLRCSPKSGHDTVSWYQQALGQGPQFIFQYYEEEERQRGNFPDRFSGHQFPNYSSELNVNALLLGDSALYLCASSSGTVNEKLFFGSGTQLSVL.

V is TRBV29-1 and J is TRBJ2-1, with 13 positions matching TRBD2. With V trimmed by 5 bases and J by 8 bases, 3 bases remained unmatched. The CDR3 totals 13 residues. Germline V gene data show CDR1 as SQVTM and CDR2 as ANQGSEA. CDR3 sequence reads: CSVTSGGAYEQFF. The CDR3 DNA reads as TGCAGCGTTACTAGCGGGGGGGCCTATGAGCAGTTCTTC.

The J gene is TRBJ1-2, the V gene TRBV5-6; maybe TRBD1 (5 bases). The V end was cut by 0 bases, the J end by 1 base, with 10 bases between. The CDR3 totals 15 residues. The germline CDR1 and CDR2 sequences are SGHDT and YYEEEE. CDR3 loop: CASSLVGGRNYGYTF. The CDR3 DNA sequence: TGTGCCAGCAGCTTGGTTGGGGGACGTAACTATGGCTACACCTTC.

This chain links TRBV6-5 with TRBJ2-1; D may correspond to TRBD1 or TRBD2 (6 bases each). This CDR3 region has 14 residues. Germline loops: CDR1 MNHEY, CDR2 SVGAGI. With 7 bases removed from V and 6 bases from J, the gap between germline ends came to 16 bases. This chain's CDR3 is CASNQGGIVNEQFF. For the CDR3, the DNA is TGTGCCAGCAACCAAGGGGGGATTGTCAATGAGCAGTTCTTC.

The genes are TRBV4-1 and TRBJ1-2; D not resolved. Trimming shortened V by 0 bases and J by 7 bases, and 12 bases separated the two germline ends. CDR3 size: 14 residues. CDR1 MGHRA and CDR2 YSYEKL come from the germline V gene. As DNA, the CDR3 is TGCGCCAGCAGCCAAGAGTCCACAGTTGGTGGCTACACCTTC. As protein: CASSQESTVGGYTF.

With regard to this clone: An end of the junction does not agree with germline; a read error may underlie this. The genes are TRBV6-5 and TRBJ2-1, with D unclear. The CDR3 length is 15 residues. The germline CDR1 and CDR2 sequences are MNHEY and SVGAGI. In DNA form, the CDR3 reads TGTGCCAGCAGTTACAGTACTAACCTCTACGATGAGCAGTTCTTC. This gives the protein CASSYSTNLYDEQFF.